This TCR beta chain was profiled in a study of identical twins. A remark on this clonotype: What it recognizes is unknown.

In TCRdb, the 5' RACE reads were re-called with MiXCR into one record per CDR3 protein. Of under 1 million distinct CDR3 sequences in the sample, 9% to 15% were seen once. V trimming: 5 bases; J trimming: 2 bases; junction bases outside the gene matches: 4. In germline, CDR1 is DFQATT, CDR2 SNEGSKA (reference sequence). CDR3 length equals 16 residues. Study-wide results and caveats: Partial confounding of zero-insertion analyses by invariant MAIT and iNKT cells was possible. For out-of-frame beta sequences, excess twin sharing was weaker. The study found that models underestimated out-of-frame TCR alpha sharing in monozygotic twins.

The same data also contributed to another study, on yellow fever vaccine responses in identical twins.

The TCR comes from a young woman in good health. Specimen: PBMCs. This rearrangement joins TRBV20-1 to TRBJ2-2, with 14 nucleotides matching TRBD2. Written as DNA, the CDR3 is TGCAGTGCTGATGGACTAGCGGGGGGAAACACCGGGGAGCTGTTTTTT. Protein product: CSADGLAGGNTGELFF.